The clone carrying this T cell receptor (beta chain) came up a few times. Its matching antigen is unknown. The PCR ran on 60 Vbeta and 13 Jbeta primers. The data were produced by immunoSEQ multiplex PCR, yet TCRdb's version contains in-frame clones alone and is incomplete. The sample yields more than 95,000 clones, less than 85% seen once. V shed 5 bases and J shed 10 bases, with 15 bases lying between them. The CDR3 loop spans 14 amino acids. Germline CDR1 SGHVS, CDR2 FNYEAQ. The data belong to a study of cytomegalovirus exposure and HLA in healthy donors. Study-level findings and limits: Common viral pathogens were later found to be apparently linked to several of the most significant clusters. Investigators reported approximately 170 TCR beta chains as tied to cytomegalovirus. HLA allele associations emerged for 15,000 to 20,000 TCR beta sequences in a later analysis, at 0.05 false discovery rate.

The chain combines TRBV7-6 with TRBJ1-6, with unresolved D. The sequenced sample was PBMCs. The receptor's source is a man aged 40-49 years in good health and CMV-seropositive. CDR3 DNA sequence: TGTGCCAGCAGCCCAGCGGGTGGCGGGTCACCCCTCCACTTT. It is translated as CASSPAGGGSPLHF.